The 32 T cell receptor beta chains below were found in one sample sequenced in a study of cytomegalovirus exposure and HLA in healthy donors. Primers: 60 Vbeta forward and 13 Jbeta reverse. Generated by immunoSEQ multiplex PCR, the TCRdb table keeps only in-frame clones and is missing some. The profile shows approximately 180,000 clones, about 76% of them singletons. Specimen: PBMCs. All receptors come from a woman in her forties or fifties in good health and CMV-seronegative.

The chain carries TRBV7-2 and TRBJ2-7, with 12 bases lining up with TRBD2. The CDR3 contains 16 residues. The ends lost 5 bases at V and 4 bases at J; junction bases unmatched: 9. Looked up from germline, CDR1 is SGHTA and CDR2 is FQGNSA. CDR3 sequence: CASSPVVTSGGYEQYF. The CDR3 nucleotides are TGTGCCAGCAGCCCCGTCGTGACTAGCGGGGGATACGAGCAGTACTTC.

The rearrangement uses TRBV11-2 and TRBJ2-6, with unresolved D. The ends were cut back, 11 bases at V and 2 bases at J, with 13 bases in the middle. CDR1 and CDR2 (germline): SGHAT, FQNNGV. The CDR3 runs to 14 residues. CDR3 in DNA: TGTGCCGCGCGGCGTGAGGCTGGGGCCAACGTCCTGACTTTC. This codes for CAARREAGANVLTF. Together with reference TRBV11-2 and TRBJ2-6, the CDR3 gives the full variable domain: EAGVAQSPRYKIIEKRQSVAFWCNPISGHATLYWYQQILGQGPKLLIQFQNNGVVDDSQLPKDRFSAERLKGVDSTLKIQPAKLEDSAVYLCAARREAGANVLTFGAGSRLTVL.

This chain links TRBV6-1 with TRBJ1-2; the D gene is possibly TRBD1 (6 bases). CDR1 is MNHNS and CDR2 is SASEGT in the germline V gene. Trimming removed 3 bases at V and 5 bases at J, with 10 bases between. The CDR3 is 13 residues long. As DNA, the CDR3 is TGTGCCAGCAGTGAGAACAGGGTTTATGGCTACACCTTC. This sequence encodes CASSENRVYGYTF.

The V gene is TRBV19, the J gene TRBJ2-1, with 10 bases lining up with TRBD2. Per the germline V gene, CDR1 is LNHDA and CDR2 is SQIVND (reference sequence). This CDR3 spans 14 amino acids. V trimming: 7 bases; J trimming: 4 bases; junction bases outside the gene matches: 4. This CDR3 reads CASNSLAGYNEQFF. The CDR3 DNA sequence: TGTGCCAGTAATTCACTAGCGGGATACAATGAGCAGTTCTTC.

As concerns this clone: One end of the junction fails to match germline, which may point to a read error. The chain employs TRBV7-7 and TRBJ2-5; tentatively, D is TRBD1 (8 bases). Germline V gives CDR1 SSHAT, CDR2 FNYEAQ (reference sequence). This CDR3 contains 15 residues. The CDR3 region is CASRSGQGGQETQYF. The CDR3 DNA is TGTGCTAGCAGATCCGGACAGGGAGGGCAGGAGACCCAGTACTTC.

This clone was observed a few times. The rearrangement links TRBV6-5 to TRBJ2-7; TRBD2 aligns across 10 bases. The ends lost 6 bases at V and 2 bases at J; junction bases unmatched: 7. The germline V gene encodes CDR1 MNHEY and CDR2 SVGAGI. The CDR3 contains 15 residues. The CDR3 loop is CASRSRTSGAYEQYF. CDR3 DNA sequence: TGTGCCAGCAGAAGCCGGACTAGCGGAGCCTACGAGCAGTACTTC.

The chain carries TRBV9 and TRBJ1-1; D is ambiguous. CDR1 is SGDLS, CDR2 YYNGEE, per germline. V dropped 0 bases and J dropped 1 base, with 13 bases sitting between them. CDR3 length: 16 residues. The CDR3 coding sequence is TGTGCCAGCAGCGTAGAATTGTTCTTAGAGAACACTGAAGCTTTCTTT. Translated: CASSVELFLENTEAFF.

The chain is built from TRBV14 and TRBJ2-2, with D possibly being TRBD1 (6 bases). CDR3 size: 15 residues. V was trimmed by 3 bases and J by 1 base, leaving 9 bases between them. CDR1 is SGHDN and CDR2 is FVKESK in the germline V gene. The CDR3 here is CASSHKTGNTGELFF. The DNA for the CDR3 is TGTGCCAGCAGCCATAAGACAGGGAACACCGGGGAGCTGTTTTTT.

The chain is built from TRBV7-2 and TRBJ1-6, with unresolved D. Trimming pared 1 base from V and 7 bases from J, leaving 17 bases between. CDR1 SGHTA and CDR2 FQGNSA come from the germline V gene. CDR3 size: 17 residues. The CDR3 DNA reads as TGTGCCAGCAGCTTAGTACTGGCAGCCGGAGGAAATTCACCCCTCCACTTT. Protein sequence: CASSLVLAAGGNSPLHF.

This clone has just one count. CDR3 in DNA: TGCGCCAGCAGCCCGGGGACTAGCGGGAGAAATGAGCAGTTCTTC. Translating it yields CASSPGTSGRNEQFF. This rearrangement joins TRBV4-1 to TRBJ2-1; 14 nucleotides match TRBD2. V shed 4 bases, J shed 7 bases, and the junction held 3 bases outside the gene matches. Germline V gives CDR1 MGHRA, CDR2 YSYEKL. This CDR3 has 15 residues.

V is TRBV27 and J is TRBJ1-4; TRBD1 aligns across 9 bases. Germline CDR1 MNHEY, CDR2 SMNVEV (reference sequence). This CDR3 spans 17 amino acids. V dropped 1 base and J dropped 7; count of bases not matched to a gene: 10. CDR3 amino acids: CASSLLGTGRGVEKLFF. The CDR3 nucleotides read TGTGCCAGCAGTTTATTGGGGACAGGGCGAGGAGTTGAAAAACTGTTTTTT.

The chain employs TRBV7-9 and TRBJ1-4; 8 positions agree with TRBD1. Germline CDR1 reads SEHNR; CDR2 reads FQNEAQ (reference sequence). The CDR3 runs to 15 residues. With 5 bases clipped from V and 8 bases from J, the junction kept 10 bases outside the gene matches. CDR3 amino acids: CASSPRTGRGEKLFF. The CDR3 nucleotides are TGTGCCAGCAGCCCCCGGACAGGGAGGGGAGAAAAACTGTTTTTT.

The gene calls are TRBV6-6 and TRBJ1-2; 10 bases fit TRBD1. The CDR3 spans 12 residues. The V segment lost 5 bases and the J segment 8 bases; nucleotides outside the gene matches: 2. Looked up from germline, CDR1 is MNHNY and CDR2 is SVGAGI (reference sequence). For the CDR3, the DNA is TGTGCCAGCAGTGAGGGACAGGGGGGCTACACCTTC. Its translation is CASSEGQGGYTF.

The V and J genes are TRBV28 and TRBJ2-1; 10 positions match TRBD1. The CDR3 is made up of 17 amino acids. The trim removed 3 bases at V and 6 bases at J, leaving 11 bases unmatched. In germline, CDR1 is MDHEN, CDR2 SYDVKM. CDR3 coding DNA: TGTGCCAGCAGTTTTCTATCCGGGACAGGGGCTCGCAATGAGCAGTTCTTC. It encodes CASSFLSGTGARNEQFF.

V usage is TRBV6-1 and J usage is TRBJ2-1; 10 bases are shared with TRBD1. This CDR3 is built from 16 residues. J lost 4 bases, V lost 1 base, and 4 bases had no gene match. The germline gives CDR1 MNHNS, CDR2 SASEGT. The CDR3 region is CASSEETGGYYNEQFF. Written as DNA, the CDR3 is TGTGCCAGCAGTGAAGAGACAGGGGGCTATTACAATGAGCAGTTCTTC.

The chain joins TRBV9 to TRBJ2-1; D remains unclear. Germline loops: CDR1 SGDLS, CDR2 YYNGEE. Trimming took off 4 bases at V and 7 bases at J, with 6 bases between the two ends. The CDR3 spans 11 residues. Here the CDR3 DNA reads TGTGCCAGCAGCAGTCGGAATGAGCAGTTCTTC. Translation: CASSSRNEQFF.

The rearrangement links TRBV7-3 to TRBJ2-5; D is possibly TRBD2 (5 bases). The V gene lost 5 bases and the J gene lost 5 bases, with 12 bases spanning the gap. The CDR3 is 13 amino acids. Looked up from germline, CDR1 is SGHTA and CDR2 is FQGTGA. For the CDR3, the DNA is TGTGCCAGCAGCCCCGGGGTCCTTGAGACCCAGTACTTC. Its protein is CASSPGVLETQYF. Looking up the rest from reference TRBV7-3 and TRBJ2-5 gives the full variable domain: GAGVSQTPSNKVTEKGKYVELRCDPISGHTALYWYRQSLGQGPEFLIYFQGTGAADDSGLPNDRFFAVRPEGSVSTLKIQRTERGDSAVYLCASSPGVLETQYFGPGTRLLVL.

V and J are TRBV18 and TRBJ1-1; 8 nucleotides align to TRBD1. J gave up 4 bases and V 4 bases, and 11 bases lay outside the gene matches. Germline V gene data show CDR1 as KGHSH and CDR2 as LQKENI. CDR3 length: 16 residues. The CDR3 loop reads CASSLGQGKGGTEAFF. For the CDR3, the DNA is TGTGCCAGCTCACTAGGACAGGGTAAGGGTGGCACTGAAGCTTTCTTT.

The chain recombines TRBV29-1 with TRBJ1-1; 7 nucleotides agree with TRBD1. The ends lost 6 bases at V and 1 base at J; junction bases unmatched: 5. CDR3 length: 13 residues. The germline CDR1 and CDR2 sequences are SQVTM and ANQGSEA. The CDR3 loop reads CSVKTGPNTEAFF. The CDR3 DNA sequence: TGCAGCGTGAAGACAGGGCCGAACACTGAAGCTTTCTTT.

The genes are TRBV19 and TRBJ1-5, with 10 positions matching TRBD1. Germline CDR1 is LNHDA and CDR2 is SQIVND (reference sequence). The CDR3 spans 15 residues. V lost 5 bases, J lost 2 bases, and 3 bases stayed unmatched. CDR3 sequence reads: CASSPDRGRNQPQHF. The CDR3, as DNA: TGTGCCAGTAGTCCCGACAGGGGGCGCAATCAGCCCCAGCATTTT. Supplemented by reference TRBV19 and TRBJ1-5, the full variable domain reads DGGITQSPKYLFRKEGQNVTLSCEQNLNHDAMYWYRQDPGQGLRLIYYSQIVNDFQKGDIAEGYSVSREKKESFPLTVTSAQKNPTAFYLCASSPDRGRNQPQHFGDGTRLSIL.

This clone came up a few times. V gene TRBV7-8 combines with J gene TRBJ2-1, with D possibly being TRBD1 (5 bases). Trimming cost V 5 bases and J 1 base, with 24 bases left between them. Germline CDR1 reads SGHVS; CDR2 reads FQNEAQ. The CDR3 contains 19 residues. CDR3 in amino acids: CASSQPTGEGIGSYNEQFF. The CDR3 bases are TGTGCCAGCAGCCAGCCCACAGGAGAAGGAATAGGGTCCTACAATGAGCAGTTCTTC.

CDR3 DNA: TGTGCCAGCAGCTCGACCGGGACAGCGGGGGGATCTGAAGCTTTCTTT. This encodes CASSSTGTAGGSEAFF. V and J are TRBV7-9 and TRBJ1-1, with 7 positions matching TRBD1. With 4 bases clipped from V and 6 bases from J, the junction kept 14 bases outside the gene matches. The CDR3 is made up of 16 amino acids. Germline lookup yields CDR1 SEHNR and CDR2 FQNEAQ (reference sequence).

The chain links TRBV2 to TRBJ2-1, with 8 bases identical to TRBD2. J was trimmed by 6 bases and V by 4 bases; bases with no gene match: 8. Germline CDR1 and CDR2: SNHLY and FYNNEI. The CDR3 totals 15 residues. The CDR3 protein is CASSAGGPLANEQFF. The CDR3 DNA reads as TGTGCCAGCAGTGCGGGAGGGCCCTTGGCCAATGAGCAGTTCTTC. Variable domain in full (rest from reference TRBV2 and TRBJ2-1): EPEVTQTPSHQVTQMGQEVILRCVPISNHLYFYWYRQILGQKVEFLVSFYNNEISEKSEIFDDQFSVERPDGSNFTLKIRSTKLEDSAMYFCASSAGGPLANEQFFGPGTRLTVL.

The chain combines TRBV4-1 with TRBJ2-3, with TRBD1 identical over 12 bases. The CDR3 is 18 amino acids. V gave up 3 bases and J gave up 0 bases; unmatched junction bases: 7. Germline V lookup: CDR1 MGHRA, CDR2 YSYEKL. CDR3 amino acids: CASSQKRGQGASTDTQYF. CDR3 sequence (DNA): TGCGCCAGCAGCCAGAAACGGGGACAGGGGGCTAGCACAGATACGCAGTATTTT.

This clone showed up just once. The chain joins TRBV6-1 to TRBJ1-5; 9 bases agree with TRBD1. The CDR3 has 16 amino acids. CDR1 is MNHNS, CDR2 SASEGT, per germline. Losses at the gene ends were 3 bases for V and 7 bases for J; bases not matched to a gene: 10. The CDR3 here is CASSDGQGIRSQPQHF. Here the CDR3 DNA reads TGTGCCAGCAGTGACGGACAGGGGATCCGTTCCCAGCCCCAGCATTTT.

This clone was detected a few times. The J gene is TRBJ2-2, the V gene TRBV5-1; possibly TRBD2 for D (6 bases). The V and J ends lost 3 bases and 0 bases respectively, with 15 bases between them. This CDR3 contains 17 residues. Germline V gene sequence: CDR1 SGHRS, CDR2 YFSETQ. CDR3 residues: CASSYHSSAANTGELFF. The CDR3 DNA reads TGCGCCAGCAGCTACCACTCTAGCGCAGCGAACACCGGGGAGCTGTTTTTT.

The genes are TRBV6-5 and TRBJ2-7; a weak D match, TRBD1 (5 bases). CDR1 is MNHEY, CDR2 SVGAGI, per germline. CDR3 size: 14 residues. V was shortened by 7 bases and J by 2 bases, with 15 bases between the two germline ends. The CDR3 is CASTHTTGPYEQYF. In nucleotides, the CDR3 is TGTGCCAGCACCCATACAACAGGTCCCTACGAGCAGTACTTC.

J is TRBJ2-1 and V is TRBV6-1, with TRBD2 matching over 9 bases. J lost 4 bases, V lost 5 bases, and 6 bases had no gene match. The CDR3 contains 15 residues. The V gene's germline CDR1 is MNHNS and CDR2 SASEGT. DNA of the CDR3: TGTGCCAGCAGTCAAGGCGGGAGGGTTTACAATGAGCAGTTCTTC. It yields the protein CASSQGGRVYNEQFF.

This rearrangement joins TRBV7-2 to TRBJ2-2; 11 nucleotides line up with TRBD1. With V trimmed by 8 bases and J by 7 bases, 12 bases remained unmatched. Germline V gene data show CDR1 as SGHTA and CDR2 as FQGNSA. The CDR3 loop spans 16 amino acids. The CDR3: CASGTGGIGTIGELFF. The CDR3 DNA reads as TGTGCCAGCGGGACAGGGGGTATCGGAACGATCGGGGAGCTGTTTTTT.

The chain has TRBV5-4 and TRBJ2-7; 7 nucleotides align to TRBD2. This CDR3 has 14 residues. Germline CDR1 SGHNT, CDR2 YYREEE (reference sequence). V gave up 2 bases and J gave up 7 bases; unmatched junction bases: 9. CDR3 nucleotides: TGTGCCAGCAGCTTAGGGCGCGCGCGGGGGGAGCAGTACTTC. The encoded protein is CASSLGRARGEQYF.

The chain recombines TRBV7-9 with TRBJ2-1; TRBD1 matches at 9 bases. Germline CDR1 SEHNR, CDR2 FQNEAQ (reference sequence). CDR3 size: 16 residues. Losses at the gene ends were 4 bases for V and 8 bases for J; bases not matched to a gene: 12. The CDR3: CASSSLPGTGRHEQFF. CDR3 sequence (DNA): TGTGCCAGCAGCTCCCTACCCGGGACAGGGAGGCATGAGCAGTTCTTC.

V is TRBV6-5 and J is TRBJ1-4, with D possibly TRBD1 on 5 matching bases. Germline V gene data show CDR1 as MNHEY and CDR2 as SVGAGI. The V end was cut by 8 bases, the J end by 15 bases, with 22 bases between. CDR3 size: 13 residues. In nucleotides, the CDR3 is TGTGCCAGCTCTTCGGGGCCGGGAGGAAAGGTGTTTTTT. It specifies CASSSGPGGKVFF.